These 21 T cell receptor beta chains were all obtained from the same sample, sequenced in a study of OX40 agonist ivuxolimab in advanced cancers. The assay was immunoSEQ multiplex PCR, and TCRdb's table has in-frame clones only and misses some. The table has around 40,000 clones, about nine tenths seen once. Sequencing used CD4+ or CD8+ T cells sorted from blood, obtained in a trial of the OX40 agonist ivuxolimab. The receptor set was obtained from an adult with an advanced solid tumor such as melanoma, head and neck, liver or kidney cancer.

The CDR3 sequence is CASSPSGRAYNEQFF. The CDR3 nucleotides are TGTGCCAGCAGCCCGAGCGGGAGGGCCTACAATGAGCAGTTCTTC. V is TRBV11-3 and J is TRBJ2-1; the match to TRBD2 covers 10 bases. The CDR3 totals 15 residues. Germline values: CDR1 SGHNT, CDR2 YENEEA. Trimming cost V 5 bases and J 2 bases; bases outside gene matches: 3.

The chain recombines TRBV27 with TRBJ2-5; D call uncertain. Germline V gene lookup returns CDR1 MNHEY and CDR2 SMNVEV (reference sequence). The CDR3 is 16 amino acids. Trimming removed 0 bases at V and 1 base at J, with 12 bases between. CDR3 in DNA: TGTGCCAGCAGTTTATCGGAGCCGTCGCTCCAAGAGACCCAGTACTTC. This sequence encodes CASSLSEPSLQETQYF.

V usage is TRBV6-1 and J usage is TRBJ1-4; D is unclear. From germline, CDR1 is MNHNS and CDR2 SASEGT. The germline V and J ends were trimmed by 4 bases and 6 bases, with 12 bases remaining between them. The CDR3 extends over 14 amino acids. The CDR3 sequence: CASSADKGDEKLFF. The DNA of the CDR3 is TGTGCCAGCAGTGCAGACAAGGGAGATGAAAAACTGTTTTTT.

The J gene is TRBJ1-5, the V gene TRBV28; unclear D gene. The germline CDR1 and CDR2 sequences are MDHEN and SYDVKM. The CDR3 covers 15 residues. V lost 2 bases, J lost 4 bases, and 12 bases lay in between. The CDR3: CASSLRGPRNQPQHF. The CDR3 DNA reads as TGTGCCAGCAGTTTACGCGGCCCAAGAAATCAGCCCCAGCATTTT.

The V call is TRBV6-1, the J call TRBJ1-2; maybe TRBD1 (6 bases). Trimming stripped 11 bases from V and 8 bases from J, with 18 bases between. Germline CDR1 is MNHNS and CDR2 is SASEGT. The length of the CDR3 is 12 residues. The chain's CDR3 is CAQRGAGDGYTF. In DNA, the CDR3 is TGTGCCCAAAGAGGGGCAGGGGACGGCTACACCTTC.

This chain uses TRBV5-4 with TRBJ2-7; 7 bases align to TRBD1. Unmatched junction bases numbered 5, after V lost 5 bases and J lost 6 bases. This CDR3 spans 12 amino acids. CDR1 and CDR2 (germline): SGHNT, YYREEE (reference sequence). The CDR3 is CASRQTGSEQYF. DNA for the CDR3: TGTGCCAGCAGACAGACAGGGAGCGAGCAGTACTTC.

The gene calls are TRBV13 and TRBJ2-3; D uncertain. CDR1 PRHDT and CDR2 FYEKMQ come from the germline V gene (reference sequence). The CDR3 totals 12 residues. The germline V and J ends were trimmed by 4 bases and 4 bases, with 6 bases remaining between them. CDR3 in amino acids: CASSSLADTQYF. For the CDR3, the DNA is TGTGCCAGCAGCTCCCTCGCAGATACGCAGTATTTT.

The chain links TRBV9 to TRBJ2-1, with TRBD1 matching 10 bases. Germline assignment: CDR1 SGDLS and CDR2 YYNGEE. The CDR3 has 17 amino acids. V trimming: 4 bases; J trimming: 8 bases; junction bases outside the gene matches: 15. CDR3 in amino acids: CASSLDPGTGVLDEQFF. The CDR3 region has the DNA TGTGCCAGCAGCTTAGACCCCGGGACAGGGGTCCTGGATGAGCAGTTCTTC.

About this clone: Sequence at one end of the junction differs from germline and may be a read error. The chain combines TRBV29-1 with TRBJ2-7, with D possibly being TRBD1 (5 bases). The germline V gene has CDR1 SQVTM and CDR2 ANQGSEA. The CDR3 loop spans 11 amino acids. CDR3 sequence: CSAEQAYEQYF. Written as DNA, the CDR3 is TGCAGCGCTGAACAGGCCTACGAGCAGTACTTC.

The chain recombines TRBV7-8 with TRBJ2-1; 12 nucleotides match TRBD2. The CDR3 has 15 amino acids. The germline CDR1 and CDR2 sequences are SGHVS and FQNEAQ. V lost 5 bases to trimming and J lost 4 bases; unmatched junction nucleotides: 3. The CDR3 loop is CASSPGLAGYNEQFF. The CDR3 nucleotides read TGTGCCAGCAGCCCGGGACTAGCGGGTTACAATGAGCAGTTCTTC.

The count of this clone is one. The chain couples TRBV2 to TRBJ2-7, with 7 nucleotides matching TRBD2. CDR1 and CDR2 (germline): SNHLY, FYNNEI. This CDR3 is built from 15 residues. Losses at the gene ends were 6 bases for V and 2 bases for J; bases not matched to a gene: 10. CDR3 coding DNA: TGTGCCAGCAGGGATAAACTAGCGCGGCCCTACGAGCAGTACTTC. It encodes CASRDKLARPYEQYF.

The genes are TRBV6-4 and TRBJ2-2; D is uncertain. The CDR3 extends over 13 amino acids. Trimming pared 1 base from V and 5 bases from J, leaving 5 bases between. The germline CDR1 and CDR2 sequences are MRHNA and SNTAGT. The CDR3 region has the DNA TGTGCCAGCAGTGACTTAGGAACCGGGGAGCTGTTTTTT. This codes for CASSDLGTGELFF.

The rearrangement joins TRBV6-6 to TRBJ2-7, with TRBD2 as a possible D gene (6 bases). The germline V gene encodes CDR1 MNHNY and CDR2 SVGAGI (reference sequence). The CDR3 contains 15 residues. Trimming shortened V by 6 bases and J by 4 bases, and 19 bases separated the two germline ends. The CDR3 protein is CASSLSSGPVYEQYV. The CDR3 DNA sequence: TGTGCCAGCAGCTTATCCAGCGGGCCGGTTTACGAGCAGTACGTC.

V gene TRBV4-1 combines with J gene TRBJ1-5, with D maybe TRBD1 (5 bases). Trimming took off 4 bases at V and 4 bases at J, with 8 bases between the two ends. The CDR3 runs to 13 residues. CDR1 is MGHRA and CDR2 is YSYEKL in the germline V gene. The CDR3 DNA follows: TGCGCCAGCAGCCGGCAGGGTAATCAGCCCCAGCATTTT. Encoded protein: CASSRQGNQPQHF.

This chain links TRBV5-6 with TRBJ1-2; D perhaps matches TRBD1 (6 bases). V was pared by 3 bases and J by 7 bases, with 7 bases between. Per germline, CDR1 SGHDT and CDR2 YYEEEE. This CDR3 is built from 11 residues. CDR3 nucleotides: TGTGCCAGCAGCTACAGGGTTGGCTACACCTTC. It translates to CASSYRVGYTF.

The chain recombines TRBV7-9 with TRBJ2-5; the match to TRBD2 covers 15 bases. The germline gives CDR1 SEHNR, CDR2 FQNEAQ (reference sequence). With 5 bases clipped from V and 4 bases from J, the junction kept 8 bases outside the gene matches. The CDR3 has 17 residues. CDR3 sequence: CASSVGTSGRSLETQYF. The DNA for the CDR3 is TGTGCCAGCAGCGTCGGGACTAGCGGGAGGTCCTTAGAGACCCAGTACTTC.

The chain combines TRBV7-9 with TRBJ1-5; no definite D call. This CDR3 has 13 residues. Per the germline V gene, CDR1 is SEHNR and CDR2 is FQNEAQ (reference sequence). V was trimmed by 7 bases and J by 6 bases, leaving 13 bases between them. CDR3: CASTLGASQPQHF. In nucleotides, the CDR3 is TGTGCCAGCACCTTGGGAGCGAGTCAGCCCCAGCATTTT.

The V call is TRBV6-5, the J call TRBJ2-2, with 9 bases that match TRBD1. With V trimmed by 8 bases and J by 6 bases, 7 bases remained unmatched. The germline V gene has CDR1 MNHEY and CDR2 SVGAGI. This CDR3 is 14 amino acids long. The CDR3 here is CASLGTGLPGELFF. Here the CDR3 DNA reads TGTGCCAGCTTAGGGACAGGGTTGCCCGGGGAGCTGTTTTTT.

This chain connects TRBV9 to TRBJ2-1; TRBD1 aligns across 7 bases. CDR3 length equals 12 residues. Germline loops: CDR1 SGDLS, CDR2 YYNGEE. Trimming took 4 bases from V and 6 from J; bases not matched to a gene: 1. The CDR3 nucleotides are TGTGCCAGCAGCTCAGGGGGCAATGAGCAGTTCTTC. Amino acid sequence: CASSSGGNEQFF.

By share, this clone counts as medium-sized. V gene TRBV19 combines with J gene TRBJ1-2; 9 bases are a match to TRBD1. Germline values: CDR1 LNHDA, CDR2 SQIVND (reference sequence). V shed 5 bases and J 4 bases; nucleotides not matched to a gene: 17. The CDR3 runs 18 residues. Written as DNA, the CDR3 is TGTGCCAGTAGTCCCTCCCGGCCGGGACAGGGAAATTTCTATGGCTACACCTTC. The encoded protein is CASSPSRPGQGNFYGYTF.

The gene calls are TRBV28 and TRBJ1-4, with TRBD1 as a possible D gene (6 bases). Germline V gene sequence: CDR1 MDHEN, CDR2 SYDVKM. Between the trimmed V and J ends, which lost 7 bases and 5 bases, there was a span of 14 bases. CDR3 length: 14 amino acids. Here the CDR3 reads CASKRGHLNEKLFF. CDR3 coding DNA: TGTGCCAGCAAGCGGGGACACCTAAATGAAAAACTGTTTTTT.